This passage covers 25 T cell receptor beta chains from one sample sequenced in a study of blood T cell repertoires in COVID-19. This table comes from immunoSEQ multiplex PCR, and its TCRdb copy is limited to in-frame clones, with some not included. The sample records approximately 75,000 clones, around 80% being singletons. The sequenced material came from peripheral blood. Receptors originate from a woman aged 45-65 years with acute or convalescent COVID-19.

The chain uses TRBV7-2 and TRBJ2-7, with 12 bases that match TRBD2. Germline-derived CDR1 and CDR2 are SGHTA and FQGNSA. This CDR3 has 16 residues. V trimming: 2 bases; J trimming: 6 bases; junction bases outside the gene matches: 8. The CDR3 bases are TGTGCCAGCAGCTTACTTGGACTAGCGGGACCATCCGAGCAGTACTTC. As protein: CASSLLGLAGPSEQYF.

The chain joins TRBV13 to TRBJ2-7; D is uncertain. There are 13 residues in the CDR3. Germline values: CDR1 PRHDT, CDR2 FYEKMQ (reference sequence). V was cut by 7 bases and J by 6 bases, with 16 bases left in between. This CDR3 is CASTNNPGSEQYF. CDR3 DNA: TGTGCCAGCACCAACAATCCCGGGTCCGAGCAGTACTTC.

V usage is TRBV9 and J usage is TRBJ2-7; 9 bases are a match to TRBD2. CDR3 length: 14 amino acids. The J segment lost 5 bases and the V segment lost 2 bases, leaving 5 bases of the junction unmatched. Germline V gene lookup returns CDR1 SGDLS and CDR2 YYNGEE. This chain's CDR3 is CASSVGTSIDEQYF. CDR3 coding DNA: TGTGCCAGCAGCGTTGGGACTAGCATCGACGAGCAGTACTTC.

This clone was detected once. This chain uses TRBV5-6 with TRBJ2-1; TRBD1 matches 8 bases. The trim removed 4 bases at V and 13 bases at J, leaving 4 bases unmatched. Germline V gene lookup returns CDR1 SGHDT and CDR2 YYEEEE. The CDR3 sequence is 11 residues long. CDR3 DNA sequence: TGTGCCAGCAGCATAGGACAGGGCCAGTTCTTC. This gives the protein CASSIGQGQFF.

J is TRBJ1-2 and V is TRBV18, with D tentatively TRBD1 (6 bases). V was shortened by 0 bases and J by 8 bases, with 10 bases between the two germline ends. CDR1 is KGHSH and CDR2 is LQKENI in the germline V gene. This CDR3 region has 13 residues. CDR3 nucleotide sequence: TGTGCCAGCTCACCACCGGGGGCGTGGGGCTACACCTTC. Encoded protein: CASSPPGAWGYTF. The full variable domain, with the rest looked up from reference TRBV18 and TRBJ1-2, is NAGVMQNPRHLVRRRGQEARLRCSPMKGHSHVYWYRQLPEEGLKFMVYLQKENIIDESGMPKERFSAEFPKEGPSILRIQQVVRGDSAAYFCASSPPGAWGYTFGSGTRLTVV.

V gene TRBV11-2 combines with J gene TRBJ2-1, with 8 bases that match TRBD2. Per germline, CDR1 SGHAT and CDR2 FQNNGV. V lost 7 bases, J lost 3 bases, and 8 bases stayed unmatched. This CDR3 has 15 amino acids. The CDR3 protein is CASTFPGGFYNEQFF. In DNA form, the CDR3 reads TGTGCCAGCACCTTCCCGGGGGGGTTCTACAATGAGCAGTTCTTC.

The chain is built from TRBV2 and TRBJ1-3, with D uncertain. Germline V gene data show CDR1 as SNHLY and CDR2 as FYNNEI. The CDR3 is 16 residues long. V lost 2 bases and J 2 bases, leaving 13 bases between the germline ends. CDR3 DNA: TGTGCCAGCAGTGAATACCCGGAGGTCACTGGAAACACCATATATTTT. This encodes CASSEYPEVTGNTIYF.

This chain links TRBV7-2 with TRBJ2-1; TRBD2 aligns across 8 bases. Germline CDR1 reads SGHTA; CDR2 reads FQGNSA. CDR3 length: 16 amino acids. V lost 6 bases, J lost 4 bases, and 11 bases stayed unmatched. CDR3 DNA sequence: TGTGCCAGCAGGCTTATGTCGGGGGGGATATACAATGAGCAGTTCTTC. It encodes CASRLMSGGIYNEQFF.

The V call is TRBV7-8, the J call TRBJ2-7; D gene unclear. In germline, CDR1 is SGHVS, CDR2 FQNEAQ. Trimming removed 5 bases at V and 2 bases at J, with 16 bases between. The CDR3 spans 15 residues. CDR3 in amino acids: CASSLEKSSTYEQYF. In DNA, the CDR3 is TGTGCCAGCAGCCTGGAGAAGAGTAGCACCTACGAGCAGTACTTC. Variable domain in full (rest from reference TRBV7-8 and TRBJ2-7): GAGVSQSPRYKVAKRGQDVALRCDPISGHVSLFWYQQALGQGPEFLTYFQNEAQLDKSGLPSDRFFAERPEGSVSTLKIQRTQQEDSAVYLCASSLEKSSTYEQYFGPGTRLTVT.

V is TRBV7-3 and J is TRBJ2-2; 7 bases are a match to TRBD1. J gave up 6 bases and V 4 bases, and 5 bases lay outside the gene matches. The CDR3 length is 14 residues. CDR1 and CDR2 (germline): SGHTA, FQGTGA. CDR3 protein: CASSSDRVAGELFF. Written as DNA, the CDR3 is TGTGCCAGCAGCTCCGACAGGGTGGCCGGGGAGCTGTTTTTT. Looking up the rest from reference TRBV7-3 and TRBJ2-2 gives the full variable domain: GAGVSQTPSNKVTEKGKYVELRCDPISGHTALYWYRQSLGQGPEFLIYFQGTGAADDSGLPNDRFFAVRPEGSVSTLKIQRTERGDSAVYLCASSSDRVAGELFFGEGSRLTVL.

V usage is TRBV11-2 and J usage is TRBJ2-3; weak D call: TRBD1 (6 bases). V lost 2 bases and J lost 1, with 13 bases in between. Germline-derived CDR1 and CDR2 are SGHAT and FQNNGV. The CDR3 spans 16 residues. The CDR3 is CASSLRGKGGTDTQYF. In nucleotides, the CDR3 is TGTGCCAGCAGCTTAAGAGGGAAGGGGGGCACAGATACGCAGTATTTT.

J is TRBJ2-3 and V is TRBV9, with TRBD1 identical over 9 bases. V lost 2 bases and J lost 6; bases outside the gene matches: 1. In germline, CDR1 is SGDLS, CDR2 YYNGEE. The CDR3 loop spans 13 amino acids. The CDR3 reads CASSVGTGDTQYF. The CDR3 region has the DNA TGTGCCAGCAGCGTTGGGACAGGGGATACGCAGTATTTT.

The genes are TRBV5-5 and TRBJ2-5, with TRBD2 matching over 11 bases. V shed 1 base and J 2 bases; nucleotides not matched to a gene: 4. CDR3 size: 16 residues. The germline V gene has CDR1 SGHKS and CDR2 YYEKEE (reference sequence). The CDR3 sequence: CASSLFPSGGQETQYF. Written as DNA, the CDR3 is TGTGCCAGCAGCTTGTTTCCTAGCGGGGGGCAAGAGACCCAGTACTTC.

V and J are TRBV24-1 and TRBJ2-7; 7 bases are shared with TRBD1. Trimming removed 3 bases from V and 6 bases from J; junction bases left unmatched: 4. The CDR3 totals 13 residues. Germline values: CDR1 KGHDR, CDR2 SFDVKD. This CDR3 is CATSDPTGVEQYF. CDR3 coding DNA: TGTGCCACCAGTGATCCCACAGGGGTCGAGCAGTACTTC.

This clone was recorded only once. The chain recombines TRBV30 with TRBJ1-6, with D possibly being TRBD1 (6 bases). Per the germline V gene, CDR1 is GTSNPN and CDR2 is SVGIG (reference sequence). The CDR3 is 17 amino acids. V lost 1 base, J lost 0 bases, and 13 bases lay in between. DNA for the CDR3: TGTGCCTGGAGTGGGCAAGGGGGTAGCTCCTATAATTCACCCCTCCACTTT. Translating gives CAWSGQGGSSYNSPLHF. Drawing the rest from reference TRBV30 and TRBJ1-6, the complete variable domain is SQTIHQWPATLVQPVGSPLSLECTVEGTSNPNLYWYRQAAGRGLQLLFYSVGIGQISSEVPQNLSASRPQDRQFILSSKKLLLSDSGFYLCAWSGQGGSSYNSPLHFGNGTRLTVT.

The chain recombines TRBV7-9 with TRBJ1-1; TRBD1 matches at 9 bases. The CDR3 covers 17 residues. J lost 2 bases, V lost 0 bases, and 7 bases had no gene match. The germline gives CDR1 SEHNR, CDR2 FQNEAQ (reference sequence). The CDR3 sequence is CASSLALGQGFNTEAFF. Written as DNA, the CDR3 is TGTGCCAGCAGCTTAGCGCTGGGACAGGGCTTCAACACTGAAGCTTTCTTT.

This chain joins TRBV6-2 or TRBV6-3 and TRBJ1-5, with 9 bases fitting TRBD1. The CDR3 runs 15 residues. After removal of 5 bases from V and 4 bases from J, the junction contained 6 bases not matched to a gene. CDR1 is MNHEY, CDR2 SVGEGT, per germline. CDR3 in DNA: TGTGCCAGCAGTCGGACAGGGGACGGAAATCAGCCCCAGCATTTT. Protein product: CASSRTGDGNQPQHF.

This chain uses TRBV27 with TRBJ2-3; TRBD2 is a possible D gene (6 bases). This CDR3 region has 16 residues. Looked up from germline, CDR1 is MNHEY and CDR2 is SMNVEV (reference sequence). V lost 0 bases and J 0 bases, leaving 10 bases between the germline ends. CDR3 region: CASSLSLADSTDTQYF. The DNA for the CDR3 is TGTGCCAGCAGTTTATCATTAGCGGACAGCACAGATACGCAGTATTTT.

V usage is TRBV3-1 (or the pseudogene TRBV3-2) and J usage is TRBJ2-1; D gene ambiguous. V lost 3 bases to trimming and J lost 6 bases, with 3 bases between them. This CDR3 spans 11 amino acids. Germline V gene lookup returns CDR1 LGHDT and CDR2 YNNKEL (reference sequence). CDR3 sequence: CASSHGNEQFF. CDR3 nucleotides: TGTGCCAGCAGCCACGGCAATGAGCAGTTCTTC.

The CDR3 coding sequence is TGTGCCAGCAGTGAATCAGGGTTGAATGAGCAGTTCTTC. Its protein is CASSESGLNEQFF. The chain employs TRBV6-1 and TRBJ2-1; a possible D gene is TRBD1 (5 bases). The CDR3 length is 13 residues. Germline assignment: CDR1 MNHNS and CDR2 SASEGT. Trimming removed 2 bases from V and 7 bases from J, with 9 bases in between.

The rearrangement joins TRBV7-6 to TRBJ1-6; maybe TRBD1 (5 bases). Germline V CDR1 and CDR2: SGHVS, FNYEAQ. This CDR3 is 13 amino acids long. V was shortened by 0 bases and J by 11 bases, with 8 bases between the two germline ends. The CDR3 loop is CASSLAAGAPLHF. The DNA for the CDR3 is TGTGCCAGCAGCTTAGCTGCGGGGGCACCCCTCCACTTT.

The CDR3 sequence is CASRMSGGWAGELFF. The CDR3 DNA follows: TGTGCCAGCAGGATGTCGGGGGGATGGGCCGGGGAGCTGTTTTTT. The J gene is TRBJ2-2, the V gene TRBV6-5; TRBD2 aligns across 7 bases. V lost 6 bases and J lost 6; bases outside the gene matches: 10. From germline, CDR1 is MNHEY and CDR2 SVGAGI. CDR3 length: 15 amino acids.

The rearrangement links TRBV24-1 to TRBJ2-5; 9 bases line up with TRBD2. Germline V gene data show CDR1 as KGHDR and CDR2 as SFDVKD. With 1 base clipped from V and 4 bases from J, the junction kept 6 bases outside the gene matches. This CDR3 contains 16 residues. CDR3 in amino acids: CATSDFGLAGRETQYF. The CDR3, as DNA: TGTGCCACCAGTGATTTTGGGCTAGCGGGAAGAGAGACCCAGTACTTC.

The rearrangement links TRBV4-3 to TRBJ1-2, with unresolved D. The CDR3 extends over 15 amino acids. Germline V CDR1 and CDR2: LGHNA, YSLEER. V was pared by 0 bases and J by 8 bases, with 16 bases between. This chain's CDR3 is CASSQDWQARVGYTF. CDR3 DNA sequence: TGCGCCAGCAGCCAAGATTGGCAGGCACGAGTAGGCTACACCTTC.

This clone was recorded once. The chain couples TRBV14 to TRBJ1-6; the D is unclear. CDR3 length: 14 amino acids. Germline lookup yields CDR1 SGHDN and CDR2 FVKESK. V was pared by 4 bases and J by 8 bases, with 12 bases between. CDR3 nucleotides: TGTGCCAGCAGCCCGGCAGGATGGCATTCACCCCTCCACTTT. Translated, it gives CASSPAGWHSPLHF.